This T cell receptor beta chain was captured in a study of a mutant IDH1 vaccine in newly diagnosed glioma. Study-level results: Patients mounted vaccine-induced immune responses in 90% to 95% of cases.

Described time point: week 23, last vaccination. All doses held 300 ug of mutant IDH1 20-mer peptide, with topical imiquimod. In regard to this clone: What it recognizes is unknown.

Method: immunoSEQ multiplex PCR; TCRdb's copy keeps in-frame clones and lacks some. The table has just under 45,000 clones, approximately 90% seen once; the top ten hold around 4%. The specimen was PBMCs, collected from a glioma patient whose treatment included an IDH1 peptide vaccine. This clonotype was sampled from a man aged 50 to 59 with glioma.

Here the CDR3 reads CASSLRGGRGTQYF. The CDR3 DNA reads TGTGCCAGCAGTCTTCGGGGGGGCCGGGGGACCCAGTACTTC. The V gene is TRBV7-2, the J gene TRBJ2-5, with 8 nucleotides matching TRBD2. V lost 6 bases to trimming and J lost 7 bases; unmatched junction nucleotides: 10. Germline V gene lookup returns CDR1 SGHTA and CDR2 FQGNSA. The CDR3 consists of 14 residues.